The 26 T cell receptor beta chains below all came from one sample that was sequenced in a study of early T cells in non-severe SARS-CoV-2 infection. One entry per CDR3 protein, called by TCRdb with MiXCR from the 5' RACE reads. This sample carries more than 25,000 distinct CDR3 sequences, more than 4% of them seen once, and the ten largest clones take 5.5% to 7.5%. Sample: whole blood. These receptors were collected from an adult who was a healthcare worker with PCR-confirmed SARS-CoV-2 infection or an uninfected control (not recorded which).

The chain uses TRBV7-2 and TRBJ2-4; D unclear. Germline-derived CDR1 and CDR2 are SGHTA and FQGNSA. Trimming shortened V by 3 bases and J by 6 bases, and 12 bases separated the two germline ends. There are 14 residues in the CDR3. CDR3 sequence: CASSLNLFANIQYF. The CDR3 bases are TGTGCCAGCAGCTTGAACCTGTTTGCAAACATTCAGTACTTC.

There are a few counts of this clonotype. V usage is TRBV5-1 and J usage is TRBJ2-5, with D possibly TRBD1 on 7 matching bases. The CDR3 loop spans 14 amino acids. Germline lookup yields CDR1 SGHRS and CDR2 YFSETQ. The ends were cut back, 4 bases at V and 3 bases at J, with 13 bases in the middle. CDR3 sequence (DNA): TGCGCCAGCAGCGGAGGGACAGCCGAAGAGACCCAGTACTTC. Protein product: CASSGGTAEETQYF.

This clonotype was seen only a few times. The chain couples TRBV6-6 to TRBJ2-3, with 11 bases lining up with TRBD2. The length of the CDR3 is 15 residues. V shed 1 base and J 6 bases; nucleotides not matched to a gene: 3. The V gene's germline CDR1 is MNHNY and CDR2 SVGAGI (reference sequence). The CDR3 sequence: CASSYLGLAVDTQYF. In DNA, the CDR3 is TGTGCCAGCAGTTACTTGGGACTAGCGGTTGATACGCAGTATTTT.

In its sample, this clonotype was seen many times. CDR3 amino acids: CASSVLGASTDTQYF. CDR3 DNA: TGTGCCAGCAGCGTATTGGGGGCCTCCACAGATACGCAGTATTTT. This chain uses TRBV9 with TRBJ2-3, with D tentatively TRBD1 (6 bases). The V end was cut by 1 base, the J end by 2 bases, with 11 bases between. The CDR3 sequence is 15 residues long. Germline CDR1 and CDR2: SGDLS and YYNGEE.

This clonotype showed up many times. V is TRBV7-6 and J is TRBJ2-7; tentative D call: TRBD1 (5 bases). Germline CDR1 reads SGHVS; CDR2 reads FNYEAQ. V dropped 5 bases and J dropped 3 bases, with 11 bases sitting between them. The CDR3 spans 13 residues. Here the CDR3 DNA reads TGTGCCAGCAGCGCAGGGCCTAACTACGAGCAGTACTTC. This codes for CASSAGPNYEQYF.

This clonotype was seen at least ten times. The chain recombines TRBV16 with TRBJ1-5, with D unresolved. In germline, CDR1 is KGHSY, CDR2 FQNENV. V was trimmed by 3 bases and J by 5 bases, leaving 11 bases between them. The CDR3 contains 14 residues. The CDR3 region is CASSHIDLDQPQHF. The CDR3 region has the DNA TGTGCCAGCAGCCATATAGACTTGGATCAGCCCCAGCATTTT.

This clonotype was seen repeatedly, ten times or more. The J gene is TRBJ1-6, the V gene TRBV12-3 or TRBV12-4, with D uncertain. The CDR3 has 14 amino acids. V lost 5 bases to trimming and J lost 0 bases, with 5 bases between them. The CDR3 loop reads CASSLNSYNSPLHF. The DNA of the CDR3 is TGTGCCAGCAGTCTTAACTCCTATAATTCACCCCTCCACTTT.

In nucleotides, the CDR3 is TGTGCCAGCAGTTACTCGACGGGGGTCGGTTCACCCCTCCACTTT. Translating gives CASSYSTGVGSPLHF. The chain recombines TRBV6-5 with TRBJ1-6, with D possibly TRBD1 on 5 matching bases. Trimming left V 0 bases short and J 9 bases short, with 12 bases between. The CDR3 is 15 residues long. In germline, CDR1 is MNHEY, CDR2 SVGAGI.

This clonotype was picked up many times. The chain combines TRBV20-1 with TRBJ2-3; 8 bases are a match to TRBD2. Germline-derived CDR1 and CDR2 are DFQATT and SNEGSKA (reference sequence). V lost 5 bases to trimming and J lost 3 bases; unmatched junction nucleotides: 1. This CDR3 contains 12 residues. The CDR3 protein is CSALAGTDTQYF. CDR3 DNA: TGCAGTGCTTTAGCGGGAACAGATACGCAGTATTTT.

This clonotype appeared many times. V gene TRBV6-6 combines with J gene TRBJ2-2; D ambiguous. This CDR3 contains 12 residues. V lost 6 bases and J lost 2, with 4 bases in between. Germline CDR1 is MNHNY and CDR2 is SVGAGI (reference sequence). CDR3 sequence: CASSPNTGELFF. The CDR3 coding sequence is TGTGCCAGCAGCCCCAACACCGGGGAGCTGTTTTTT.

This chain uses TRBV11-3 with TRBJ2-5; TRBD2 is a possible D gene (5 bases). The CDR3 loop spans 12 amino acids. With 10 bases removed from V and 5 bases from J, the gap between germline ends came to 14 bases. Germline CDR1 SGHNT, CDR2 YENEEA. CDR3 DNA: TGTGCCACCTCGGACTCACCCGAGACCCAGTACTTC. It is translated as CATSDSPETQYF.

This clonotype was seen repeatedly, ten times or more. The chain combines TRBV7-9 with TRBJ2-3; tentatively, D is TRBD2 (5 bases). CDR1 SEHNR and CDR2 FQNEAQ come from the germline V gene (reference sequence). Between the trimmed V and J ends, which lost 3 bases and 5 bases, there was a span of 9 bases. This CDR3 is built from 13 residues. The CDR3 here is CASSLGEQDTQYF. CDR3 nucleotides: TGTGCCAGCAGCTTGGGAGAACAAGATACGCAGTATTTT.

The chain recombines TRBV30 with TRBJ1-6; a weak D match, TRBD1 (5 bases). The CDR3 consists of 15 residues. V dropped 0 bases and J dropped 8 bases, with 14 bases sitting between them. Germline values: CDR1 GTSNPN, CDR2 SVGIG (reference sequence). The CDR3 here is CAWSVRRGVDSPLHF. CDR3 nucleotide sequence: TGTGCCTGGAGTGTACGGCGAGGGGTCGATTCACCCCTCCACTTT.

This clonotype was picked up many times. The gene calls are TRBV11-1 and TRBJ2-1, with TRBD2 matching over 8 bases. Germline lookup yields CDR1 SGHAT and CDR2 FQDESV (reference sequence). The V and J ends lost 8 bases and 0 bases, in that order; junction bases with no gene match: 6. The CDR3 totals 15 residues. CDR3 DNA: TGTGCCAGCGGTACCCTAGCGGGCTCCTACAATGAGCAGTTCTTC. Translation: CASGTLAGSYNEQFF.

This clonotype was seen repeatedly, ten times or more. This chain connects TRBV10-1 to TRBJ2-3, with 8 nucleotides matching TRBD1. The CDR3 totals 13 residues. Germline-derived CDR1 and CDR2 are WNHNN and SYGVQD (reference sequence). Trimming at V came to 10 bases and at J to 6 bases, leaving 9 bases not matched to a gene. The chain's CDR3 is CATPGQDLDTQYF. The CDR3 DNA reads as TGCGCCACCCCGGGACAGGATCTCGATACGCAGTATTTT.

This clonotype was counted many times. This chain uses TRBV18 with TRBJ1-2; 7 bases map to TRBD1. Losses at the gene ends were 2 bases for V and 6 bases for J; bases not matched to a gene: 6. Germline CDR1 is KGHSH and CDR2 is LQKENI. This CDR3 comprises 14 residues. CDR3 bases: TGTGCCAGCTCACCATCGGAGGGGGCTAATGGCTACACCTTC. It translates to CASSPSEGANGYTF.

Details on this clonotype: A single base separates this from a much larger clone, so it may be a read error. The chain has TRBV20-1 and TRBJ2-7, with D perhaps TRBD1 (6 bases). The V gene's germline CDR1 is DFQATT and CDR2 SNEGSKA (reference sequence). The CDR3 is 13 residues long. The CDR3 DNA sequence: TGCAGAGCTTTCCGGGACACGTCCTACGAGCAGTACTTC. Protein sequence: CRAFRDTSYEQYF.

V gene TRBV5-6 combines with J gene TRBJ1-4; no firm D call. Germline V CDR1 and CDR2: SGHDT, YYEEEE. The ends were cut back, 0 bases at V and 4 bases at J, with 13 bases in the middle. CDR3 length: 16 residues. Written as DNA, the CDR3 is TGTGCCAGCAGCTTGGTGGCAGGATCGAATAATGAAAAACTGTTTTTT. As protein: CASSLVAGSNNEKLFF.

In its sample, this clonotype was seen many times. One junction end does not reproduce the germline sequence, and a read error may be involved. The gene calls are TRBV6-2 or TRBV6-3 and TRBJ2-1, with 8 bases lining up with TRBD2. This CDR3 has 12 amino acids. Germline CDR1 is MNHEY and CDR2 is SVGEGT. The CDR3 coding sequence is TGTGCCAGCAGCCAGAAGACTAGCGCCTCTTTTTTC. It yields the protein CASSQKTSASFF.

The V call is TRBV13, the J call TRBJ2-1, with D possibly TRBD2 on 6 matching bases. This CDR3 region has 16 residues. V was clipped by 5 bases and J by 3 bases, with 17 bases between them. CDR1 is PRHDT, CDR2 FYEKMQ, per germline (reference sequence). The CDR3: CASSHGIGTLYNEQFF. CDR3 bases: TGTGCCAGCAGCCACGGAATCGGGACTCTCTACAATGAGCAGTTCTTC.

Concerning this clonotype itself: The junction differs from germline at one of its ends, possibly a read error. The rearrangement joins TRBV7-2 to TRBJ2-1; unclear D gene. There are 15 residues in the CDR3. The germline V gene has CDR1 SGHTA and CDR2 FQGNSA. CDR3 region: CASSLGQESCNEQFF. In DNA, the CDR3 is TGTGCCAGCAGCTTAGGGCAGGAATCCTGCAATGAGCAGTTCTTC.

Only a few counts were recorded for this clonotype. This rearrangement joins TRBV5-1 to TRBJ2-2, with D possibly TRBD1 on 6 matching bases. V dropped 6 bases and J dropped 6 bases, with 18 bases sitting between them. Per germline, CDR1 SGHRS and CDR2 YFSETQ. The CDR3 spans 15 residues. The CDR3 coding sequence is TGCGCCAGCAACAGTTTGGGCAGGGGATCCGGGGAGCTGTTTTTT. This translates into CASNSLGRGSGELFF.

In this sample, this clonotype turned up many times. The chain has TRBV3-1 and TRBJ2-7; 8 bases are shared with TRBD1. This CDR3 has 14 amino acids. V trimming: 3 bases; J trimming: 3 bases; junction bases outside the gene matches: 4. Germline V gene sequence: CDR1 LGHDT, CDR2 YNNKEL (reference sequence). CDR3 in amino acids: CASSQTGTGYEQYF. Written as DNA, the CDR3 is TGTGCCAGCAGCCAGACCGGGACAGGCTACGAGCAGTACTTC.

The table lists this clonotype with many counts. The V call is TRBV9, the J call TRBJ2-7; the D is unclear. Germline assignment: CDR1 SGDLS and CDR2 YYNGEE. This CDR3 is built from 12 residues. V shed 3 bases and J shed 1 base, with 5 bases lying between them. CDR3 DNA: TGTGCCAGCAGCGGCCCATCCTACGAGCAGTACTTC. This gives the protein CASSGPSYEQYF.

This clonotype was found a few times. The chain combines TRBV7-8 with TRBJ2-6; D is ambiguous. Per the germline V gene, CDR1 is SGHVS and CDR2 is FQNEAQ. Trimming cost V 3 bases and J 0 bases, with 9 bases left between them. The CDR3 loop spans 16 amino acids. This CDR3 is CASSLLVFSGANVLTF. The CDR3 region has the DNA TGTGCCAGCAGCTTGCTGGTGTTCTCTGGGGCCAACGTCCTGACTTTC.

The rearrangement joins TRBV2 to TRBJ2-3, with TRBD1 matching 7 bases. The V segment lost 9 bases and the J segment 2 bases; nucleotides outside the gene matches: 8. Germline values: CDR1 SNHLY, CDR2 FYNNEI. The CDR3 contains 14 residues. In DNA form, the CDR3 reads TGTGCCAGTAATGACAGGGCCAACACAGATACGCAGTATTTT. Translating gives CASNDRANTDTQYF.